The 8 T cell receptor beta chains listed next were all sequenced from one sample in a study of blood T cell repertoires in COVID-19. TCRdb keeps only in-frame clones here, not all; method: immunoSEQ multiplex PCR. Of some 38,000 clones listed, 85% to 90% are singletons. The sample was peripheral blood. The receptors derive from a man in his 60s with active or convalescent COVID-19.

This clone was observed once. V is TRBV10-3 and J is TRBJ2-1; TRBD2 agrees at 7 bases. Germline CDR1 reads ENHRY; CDR2 reads SYGVKD. There are 16 residues in the CDR3. J gave up 7 bases and V 4 bases, and 13 bases lay outside the gene matches. This CDR3 is CAISGGLGGSLNEQFF. DNA for the CDR3: TGTGCCATCAGTGGTGGACTTGGCGGGAGTCTTAATGAGCAGTTCTTC.

The V and J genes are TRBV7-9 and TRBJ2-3, with a tentative D call TRBD1 (5 bases). Germline values: CDR1 SEHNR, CDR2 FQNEAQ (reference sequence). The CDR3 runs to 15 residues. V was pared by 5 bases and J by 5 bases, with 17 bases between. CDR3 protein: CASSPKRRVGDTQYF. The CDR3 DNA sequence: TGTGCCAGCAGCCCAAAGCGCAGGGTCGGAGATACGCAGTATTTT. Looking up the rest from reference TRBV7-9 and TRBJ2-3 gives the full variable domain: DTGVSQNPRHKITKRGQNVTFRCDPISEHNRLYWYRQTLGQGPEFLTYFQNEAQLEKSRLLSDRFSAERPKGSFSTLEIQRTEQGDSAMYLCASSPKRRVGDTQYFGPGTRLTVL.

This clone occurred a few times. The chain uses TRBV20-1 and TRBJ2-3; no reliable D call. Trimming removed 6 bases at V and 6 bases at J, with 10 bases between. CDR1 is DFQATT, CDR2 SNEGSKA, per germline (reference sequence). This CDR3 has 11 amino acids. This CDR3 reads CSATPRDTQYF. The DNA for the CDR3 is TGCAGTGCAACCCCTCGGGATACGCAGTATTTT.

J is TRBJ2-4 and V is TRBV12-3 or TRBV12-4, with D perhaps matching TRBD1 (5 bases). The CDR3 totals 12 residues. The V and J ends lost 6 bases and 8 bases respectively, with 11 bases between them. CDR3 loop: CASSPGLDIQYF. CDR3 DNA sequence: TGTGCCAGCAGCCCAGGGCTGGACATTCAGTACTTC.

This chain links TRBV4-2 with TRBJ2-5; 7 bases are shared with TRBD1. In germline, CDR1 is LGHNA, CDR2 YNFKEQ. V dropped 2 bases and J dropped 0; count of bases not matched to a gene: 3. The CDR3 sequence is 15 residues long. CDR3 DNA: TGTGCCAGCAGCCAAACGGACAGGTACCAAGAGACCCAGTACTTC. Translated: CASSQTDRYQETQYF.

This chain connects TRBV9 to TRBJ1-3, with 7 nucleotides matching TRBD1. V shed 4 bases, J shed 0 bases, and the junction held 10 bases outside the gene matches. Germline CDR1 SGDLS, CDR2 YYNGEE. The CDR3 sequence is 17 residues long. The CDR3 nucleotides read TGTGCCAGCAGCCGTTCGGGGACAGCTCTCTCTGGAAACACCATATATTTT. Amino acid sequence: CASSRSGTALSGNTIYF.

The chain employs TRBV6-5 and TRBJ1-5; the match to TRBD1 covers 8 bases. Germline trimming cut 7 bases from V and 2 bases from J; bases unmatched to any gene: 4. CDR1 is MNHEY and CDR2 is SVGAGI in the germline V gene. The CDR3 covers 14 residues. In DNA, the CDR3 is TGTGCCAGCATGTCAGGGGGCGGCAATCAGCCCCAGCATTTT. The encoded protein is CASMSGGGNQPQHF.

The chain is built from TRBV5-1 and TRBJ1-4; 7 nucleotides line up with TRBD1. The V gene's germline CDR1 is SGHRS and CDR2 YFSETQ. CDR3 length equals 14 residues. J gave up 5 bases and V 7 bases, and 8 bases lay outside the gene matches. This CDR3 reads CASGPGQSNEKLFF. The DNA for the CDR3 is TGCGCCAGCGGTCCGGGACAGTCAAATGAAAAACTGTTTTTT.